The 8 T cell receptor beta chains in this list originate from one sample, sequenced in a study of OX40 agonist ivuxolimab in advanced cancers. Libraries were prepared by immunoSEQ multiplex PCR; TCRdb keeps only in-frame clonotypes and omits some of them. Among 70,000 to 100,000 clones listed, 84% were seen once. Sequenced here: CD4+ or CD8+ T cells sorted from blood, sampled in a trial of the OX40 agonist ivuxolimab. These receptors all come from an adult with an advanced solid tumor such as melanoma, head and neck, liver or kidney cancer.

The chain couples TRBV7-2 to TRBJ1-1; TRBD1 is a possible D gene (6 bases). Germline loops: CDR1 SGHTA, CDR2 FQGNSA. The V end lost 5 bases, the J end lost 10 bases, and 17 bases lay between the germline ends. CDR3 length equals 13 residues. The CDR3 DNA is TGTGCCAGCAGCACAGGGATAGGCCCCGCAGCTTTCTTT. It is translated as CASSTGIGPAAFF.

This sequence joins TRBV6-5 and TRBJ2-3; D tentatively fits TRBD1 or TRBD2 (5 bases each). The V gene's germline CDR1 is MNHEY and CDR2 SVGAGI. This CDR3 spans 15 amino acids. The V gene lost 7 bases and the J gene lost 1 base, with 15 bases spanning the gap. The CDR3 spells CASTPGTLGTDTQYF. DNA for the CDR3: TGTGCCAGCACCCCCGGGACGCTGGGCACAGATACGCAGTATTTT.

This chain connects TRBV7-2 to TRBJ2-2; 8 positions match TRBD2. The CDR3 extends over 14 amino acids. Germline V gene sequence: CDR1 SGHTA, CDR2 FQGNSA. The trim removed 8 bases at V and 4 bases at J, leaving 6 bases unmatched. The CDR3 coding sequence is TGTGCCAGCCGGGGGGGATTTACCACCGGGGAGCTGTTTTTT. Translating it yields CASRGGFTTGELFF.

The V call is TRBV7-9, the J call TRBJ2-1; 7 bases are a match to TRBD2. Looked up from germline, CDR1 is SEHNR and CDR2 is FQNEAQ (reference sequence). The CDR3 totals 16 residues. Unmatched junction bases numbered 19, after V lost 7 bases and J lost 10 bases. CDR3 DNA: TGTGCCAGCACCCTCACCCCGACTAGCCGGCAGGAGGAGCAGTTCTTC. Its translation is CASTLTPTSRQEEQFF.

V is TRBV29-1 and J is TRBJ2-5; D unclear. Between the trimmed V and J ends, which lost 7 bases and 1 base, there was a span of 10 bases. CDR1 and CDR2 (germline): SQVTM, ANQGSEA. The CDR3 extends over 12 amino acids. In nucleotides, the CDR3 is TGCAGCGCACAGCGCACCCAAGAGACCCAGTACTTC. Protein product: CSAQRTQETQYF.

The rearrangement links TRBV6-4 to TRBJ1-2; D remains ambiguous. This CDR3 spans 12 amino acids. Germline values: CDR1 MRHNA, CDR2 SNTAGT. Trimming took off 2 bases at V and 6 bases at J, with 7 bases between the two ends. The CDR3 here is CASSDPGDGYTF. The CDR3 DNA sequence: TGTGCCAGCAGTGACCCTGGGGATGGCTACACCTTC.

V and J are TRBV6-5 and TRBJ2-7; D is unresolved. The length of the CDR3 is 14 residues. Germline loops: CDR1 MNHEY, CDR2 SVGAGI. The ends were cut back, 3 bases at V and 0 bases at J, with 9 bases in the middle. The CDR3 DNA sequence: TGTGCCAGCAGTTATGCGCCCGACTCCTACGAGCAGTACGTC. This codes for CASSYAPDSYEQYV.

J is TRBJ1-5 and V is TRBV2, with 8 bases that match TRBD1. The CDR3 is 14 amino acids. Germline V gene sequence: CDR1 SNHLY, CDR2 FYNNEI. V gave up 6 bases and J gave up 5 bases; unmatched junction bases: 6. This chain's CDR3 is CASRGQGWDQPQHF. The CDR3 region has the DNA TGTGCCAGCAGAGGACAGGGTTGGGATCAGCCCCAGCATTTT.